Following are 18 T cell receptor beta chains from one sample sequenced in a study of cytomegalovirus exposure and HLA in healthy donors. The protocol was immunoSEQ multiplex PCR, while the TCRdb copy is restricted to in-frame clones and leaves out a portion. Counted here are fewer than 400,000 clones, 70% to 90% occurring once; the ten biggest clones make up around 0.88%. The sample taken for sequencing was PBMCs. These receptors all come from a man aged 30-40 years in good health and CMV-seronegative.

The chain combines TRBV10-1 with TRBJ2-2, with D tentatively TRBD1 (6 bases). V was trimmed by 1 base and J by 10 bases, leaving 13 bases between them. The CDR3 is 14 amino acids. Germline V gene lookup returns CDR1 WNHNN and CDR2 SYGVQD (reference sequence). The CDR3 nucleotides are TGCGCCAGCAGTGAGTTGACAGGTTCTGAGGAGCTGTTTTTT. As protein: CASSELTGSEELFF.

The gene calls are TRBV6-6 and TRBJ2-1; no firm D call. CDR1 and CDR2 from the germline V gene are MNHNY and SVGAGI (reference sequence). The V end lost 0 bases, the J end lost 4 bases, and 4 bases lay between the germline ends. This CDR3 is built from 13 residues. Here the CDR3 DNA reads TGTGCCAGCAGTTACTCGAGTTACAATGAGCAGTTCTTC. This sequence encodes CASSYSSYNEQFF.

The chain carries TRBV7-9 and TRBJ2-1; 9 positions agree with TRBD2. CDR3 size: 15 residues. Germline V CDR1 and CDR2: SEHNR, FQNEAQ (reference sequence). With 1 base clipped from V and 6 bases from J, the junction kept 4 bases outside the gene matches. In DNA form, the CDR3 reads TGTGCCAGCAGCTTAGTAGCGGGGGAAGGCAATGAGCAGTTCTTC. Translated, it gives CASSLVAGEGNEQFF.

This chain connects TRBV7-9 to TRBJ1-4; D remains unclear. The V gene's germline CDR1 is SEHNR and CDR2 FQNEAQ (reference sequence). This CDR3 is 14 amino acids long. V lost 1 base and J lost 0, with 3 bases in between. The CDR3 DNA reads TGTGCCAGCAGCTTAGTAACAACTAATGAAAAACTGTTTTTT. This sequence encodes CASSLVTTNEKLFF.

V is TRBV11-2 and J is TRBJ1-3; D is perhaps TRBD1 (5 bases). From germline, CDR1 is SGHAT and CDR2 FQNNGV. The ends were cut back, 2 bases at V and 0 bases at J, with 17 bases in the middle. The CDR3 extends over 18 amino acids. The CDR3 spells CASSLLGHPPISGNTIYF. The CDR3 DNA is TGTGCCAGCAGCTTATTAGGACATCCTCCTATCTCTGGAAACACCATATATTTT.

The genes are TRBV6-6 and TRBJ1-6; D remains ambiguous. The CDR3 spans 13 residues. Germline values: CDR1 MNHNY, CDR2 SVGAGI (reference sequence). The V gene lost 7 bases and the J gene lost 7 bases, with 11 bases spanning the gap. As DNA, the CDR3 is TGTGCCAGCAACCTCCCGGAGAATTCACCCCTCCACTTT. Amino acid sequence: CASNLPENSPLHF.

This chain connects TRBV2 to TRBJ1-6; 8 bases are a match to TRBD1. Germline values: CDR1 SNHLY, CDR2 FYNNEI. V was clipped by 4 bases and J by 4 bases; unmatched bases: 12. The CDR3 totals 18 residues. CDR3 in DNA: TGTGCCAGCAGTGCCTCAGCGACAGGGGCGGGATATAATTCACCCCTCCACTTT. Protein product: CASSASATGAGYNSPLHF.

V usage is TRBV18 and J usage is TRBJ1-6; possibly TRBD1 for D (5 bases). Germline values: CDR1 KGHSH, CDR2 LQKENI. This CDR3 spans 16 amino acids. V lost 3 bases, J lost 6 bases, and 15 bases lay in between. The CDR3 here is CASSPNPPRANSPLHF. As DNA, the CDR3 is TGTGCCAGCTCACCTAACCCTCCCAGGGCTAATTCACCCCTCCACTTT.

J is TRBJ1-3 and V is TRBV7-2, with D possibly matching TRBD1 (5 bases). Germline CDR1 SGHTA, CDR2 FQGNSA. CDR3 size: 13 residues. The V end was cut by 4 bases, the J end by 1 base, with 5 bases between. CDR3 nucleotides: TGTGCCAGCAGCTCAGGGTCTGGAAACACCATATATTTT. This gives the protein CASSSGSGNTIYF.

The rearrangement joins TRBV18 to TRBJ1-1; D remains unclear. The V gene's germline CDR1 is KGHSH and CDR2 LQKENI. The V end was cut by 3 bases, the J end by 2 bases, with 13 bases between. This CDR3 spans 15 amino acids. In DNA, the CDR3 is TGTGCCAGCTCACCGTCTCGCGGCTATAACACTGAAGCTTTCTTT. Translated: CASSPSRGYNTEAFF.

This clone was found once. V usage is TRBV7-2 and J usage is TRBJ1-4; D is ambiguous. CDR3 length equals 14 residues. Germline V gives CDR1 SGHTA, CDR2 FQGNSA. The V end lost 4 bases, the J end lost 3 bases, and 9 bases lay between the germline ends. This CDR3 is CASSSYGANEKLFF. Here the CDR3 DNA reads TGTGCCAGCAGCTCCTACGGGGCTAATGAAAAACTGTTTTTT.

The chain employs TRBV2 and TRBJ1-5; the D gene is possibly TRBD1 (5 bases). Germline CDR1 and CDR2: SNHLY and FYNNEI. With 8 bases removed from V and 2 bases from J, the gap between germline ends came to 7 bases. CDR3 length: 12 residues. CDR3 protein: CASRGGNQPQHF. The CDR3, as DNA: TGTGCCAGCCGGGGGGGCAATCAGCCCCAGCATTTT.

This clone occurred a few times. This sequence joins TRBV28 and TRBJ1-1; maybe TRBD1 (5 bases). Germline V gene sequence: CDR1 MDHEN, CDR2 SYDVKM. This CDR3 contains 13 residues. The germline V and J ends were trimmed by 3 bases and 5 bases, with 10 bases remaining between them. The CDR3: CASSLGGRTEAFF. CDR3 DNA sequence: TGTGCCAGCAGTTTGGGGGGGAGGACTGAAGCTTTCTTT.

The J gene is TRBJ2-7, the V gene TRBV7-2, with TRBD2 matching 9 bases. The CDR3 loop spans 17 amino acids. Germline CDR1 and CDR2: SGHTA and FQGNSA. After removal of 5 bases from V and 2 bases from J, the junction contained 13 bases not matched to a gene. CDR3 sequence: CASSPRSSLAGPYEQYF. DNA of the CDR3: TGTGCCAGCAGCCCGAGGAGTTCCCTAGCGGGGCCCTACGAGCAGTACTTC.

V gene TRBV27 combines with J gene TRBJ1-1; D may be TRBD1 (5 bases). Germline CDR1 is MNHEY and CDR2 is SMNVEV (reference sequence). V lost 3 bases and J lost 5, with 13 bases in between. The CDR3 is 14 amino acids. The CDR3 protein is CASSFTGGVTEAFF. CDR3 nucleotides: TGTGCCAGCAGTTTTACCGGGGGGGTGACTGAAGCTTTCTTT.

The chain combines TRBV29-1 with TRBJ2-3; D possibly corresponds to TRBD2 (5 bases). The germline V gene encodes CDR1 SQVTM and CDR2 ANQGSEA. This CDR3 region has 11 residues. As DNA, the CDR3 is TGCAGTGAGCGGAGTTCAGATACGCAGTATTTT. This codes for CSERSSDTQYF.

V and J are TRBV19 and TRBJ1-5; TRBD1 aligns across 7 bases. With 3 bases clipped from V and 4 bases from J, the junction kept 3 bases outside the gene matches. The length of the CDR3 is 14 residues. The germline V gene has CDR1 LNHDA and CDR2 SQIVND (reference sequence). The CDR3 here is CASSIRGQNQPQHF. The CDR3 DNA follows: TGTGCCAGTAGTATCAGGGGACAGAATCAGCCCCAGCATTTT.

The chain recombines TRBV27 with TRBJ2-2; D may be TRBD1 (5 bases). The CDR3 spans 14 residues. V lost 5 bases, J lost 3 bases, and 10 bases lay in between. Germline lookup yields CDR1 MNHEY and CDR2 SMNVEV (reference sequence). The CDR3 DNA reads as TGTGCCAGCAGTGCGACAGCCTACACCGGGGAGCTGTTTTTT. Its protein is CASSATAYTGELFF.